These 21 T cell receptor beta chains came from one sample sequenced in a study of cytomegalovirus exposure and HLA in healthy donors. This PCR relied on a set of 60 Vbeta primers and 13 Jbeta primers. Profiled with immunoSEQ multiplex PCR; TCRdb holds only in-frame clones, not every one. The data hold more than 95,000 clones, with about 80% observed a single time. The sequenced sample was PBMCs. These receptor sequences come from a man between 40 and 49 years old in good health and CMV-seronegative.

The CDR3 spells CASALAGATNEKLFF. In DNA form, the CDR3 reads TGTGCTAGTGCCTTGGCGGGGGCAACTAATGAAAAACTGTTTTTT. The rearrangement links TRBV12-5 to TRBJ1-4; TRBD1 might be the D (5 bases). Germline lookup yields CDR1 LGHNT and CDR2 FRNRAP. The CDR3 is made up of 15 amino acids. V gave up 7 bases and J gave up 0 bases, with 12 bases separating them.

The chain joins TRBV6-5 to TRBJ1-1, with D maybe TRBD1 (6 bases). Per germline, CDR1 MNHEY and CDR2 SVGAGI. Deletions cut 8 bases from V and 3 bases from J, with 10 bases between. The length of the CDR3 is 12 residues. The CDR3, as DNA: TGTGCCAGCCACAGGGCGGACACTGAAGCTTTCTTT. Its translation is CASHRADTEAFF.

The V gene is TRBV4-3, the J gene TRBJ2-1; tentatively, D is TRBD2 (5 bases). The V end lost 0 bases, the J end lost 4 bases, and 10 bases lay between the germline ends. The CDR3 is 15 residues long. Germline CDR1 LGHNA, CDR2 YSLEER. The CDR3 DNA sequence: TGCGCCAGCAGCCAAGAACGGACTGGTTACAATGAGCAGTTCTTC. This codes for CASSQERTGYNEQFF.

This chain uses TRBV30 with TRBJ1-1, with TRBD1 matching over 7 bases. The length of the CDR3 is 13 residues. V lost 2 bases and J lost 1; bases outside the gene matches: 1. Germline-derived CDR1 and CDR2 are GTSNPN and SVGIG (reference sequence). For the CDR3, the DNA is TGTGCCTGGAGTAGACAGGGGAACACTGAAGCTTTCTTT. This codes for CAWSRQGNTEAFF. The whole variable domain, remainder taken from reference TRBV30 and TRBJ1-1, is SQTIHQWPATLVQPVGSPLSLECTVEGTSNPNLYWYRQAAGRGLQLLFYSVGIGQISSEVPQNLSASRPQDRQFILSSKKLLLSDSGFYLCAWSRQGNTEAFFGQGTRLTVV.

The chain uses TRBV28 and TRBJ1-1; 7 bases map to TRBD1. With V trimmed by 5 bases and J by 6 bases, 6 bases remained unmatched. The CDR3 consists of 13 residues. CDR1 is MDHEN, CDR2 SYDVKM, per germline. The CDR3 loop is CASSLTGVAEAFF. The CDR3 DNA is TGTGCCAGCAGTCTTACAGGGGTGGCTGAAGCTTTCTTT.

The chain recombines TRBV5-1 with TRBJ1-1, with a tentative D call TRBD1 (6 bases). This CDR3 has 14 residues. Deletions cut 2 bases from V and 2 bases from J, with 10 bases between. The germline V gene has CDR1 SGHRS and CDR2 YFSETQ. CDR3 residues: CASSFRDTNTEAFF. For the CDR3, the DNA is TGCGCCAGCAGCTTCCGGGACACAAACACTGAAGCTTTCTTT.

This rearrangement joins TRBV13 to TRBJ2-5; 7 positions agree with TRBD2. Trimming took 4 bases from V and 4 from J; bases not matched to a gene: 12. Germline values: CDR1 PRHDT, CDR2 FYEKMQ (reference sequence). The CDR3 spans 16 residues. The CDR3 bases are TGTGCCAGCAGCTACGCGCGTTTCAGGGAGGGAGAGACCCAGTACTTC. Translating gives CASSYARFREGETQYF.

The rearrangement uses TRBV19 and TRBJ2-5, with D maybe TRBD2 (5 bases). The germline V gene has CDR1 LNHDA and CDR2 SQIVND (reference sequence). The germline V and J ends were trimmed by 2 bases and 3 bases, with 16 bases remaining between them. This CDR3 region has 16 residues. CDR3 residues: CASSIMRTWGEETQYF. DNA of the CDR3: TGTGCCAGTAGTATAATGCGAACTTGGGGAGAAGAGACCCAGTACTTC.

This chain connects TRBV2 to TRBJ2-5, with TRBD1 matching over 10 bases. The better agreement between TRBJ2-7 and the DNA end casts doubt on the J call. Germline CDR1 reads SNHLY; CDR2 reads FYNNEI. This CDR3 contains 15 residues. The CDR3 here is CASALGQGVSYEQYF. The CDR3 nucleotides read TGTGCCAGTGCTCTTGGACAGGGGGTTTCCTACGAGCAGTACTTC.

This sequence joins TRBV19 and TRBJ2-5, with 7 bases identical to TRBD2. CDR1 LNHDA and CDR2 SQIVND come from the germline V gene (reference sequence). The ends lost 10 bases at V and 4 bases at J; junction bases unmatched: 9. This CDR3 has 13 amino acids. The CDR3 sequence: CATLKSGGETQYF. The CDR3 nucleotides read TGTGCCACCCTGAAGTCGGGGGGAGAGACCCAGTACTTC.

This chain uses TRBV2 with TRBJ2-3; D is undetermined. V lost 3 bases to trimming and J lost 3 bases, with 4 bases between them. This CDR3 region has 12 residues. CDR1 SNHLY and CDR2 FYNNEI come from the germline V gene. CDR3 sequence: CASSDGTDTQYF. The CDR3 DNA reads as TGTGCCAGCAGTGACGGGACAGATACGCAGTATTTT.

V is TRBV5-1 and J is TRBJ1-1; no reliable D call. V lost 0 bases, J lost 1 base, and 4 bases lay in between. CDR1 is SGHRS, CDR2 YFSETQ, per germline. The CDR3 length is 13 residues. CDR3 coding DNA: TGCGCCAGCAGCTTGGGGCCGAACACTGAAGCTTTCTTT. It encodes CASSLGPNTEAFF.

This chain joins TRBV10-3 and TRBJ1-2, with 8 bases identical to TRBD1. From germline, CDR1 is ENHRY and CDR2 SYGVKD. The CDR3 sequence is 17 residues long. J gave up 7 bases and V 5 bases, and 18 bases lay outside the gene matches. The CDR3 spells CAISPNQWGQAEGGYTF. The CDR3 DNA follows: TGTGCCATCAGTCCCAACCAATGGGGACAGGCTGAAGGTGGCTACACCTTC.

This rearrangement joins TRBV15 to TRBJ1-1, with D possibly being TRBD1 (6 bases). Trimming shortened V by 11 bases and J by 1 base, and 17 bases separated the two germline ends. The CDR3 has 14 residues. Germline V gene lookup returns CDR1 LNHNV and CDR2 YYDKDF (reference sequence). This CDR3 is CAARRDTPNTEAFF. CDR3 sequence (DNA): TGTGCCGCTCGCAGGGACACGCCGAACACTGAAGCTTTCTTT.

J is TRBJ2-7 and V is TRBV28; D gene unclear. The CDR3 length is 14 residues. V dropped 6 bases and J dropped 7 bases, with 19 bases sitting between them. The germline CDR1 and CDR2 sequences are MDHEN and SYDVKM. In DNA form, the CDR3 reads TGTGCCAGCAGCCCTATAAGCCTGGCGGAGGAGCAGTACTTC. Protein sequence: CASSPISLAEEQYF.

V gene TRBV7-2 combines with J gene TRBJ2-2; tentative D call: TRBD2 (7 bases). The germline V gene encodes CDR1 SGHTA and CDR2 FQGNSA. This CDR3 spans 16 amino acids. V lost 2 bases and J lost 5, with 15 bases in between. The CDR3 protein is CASSLSAGARTGELFF. The CDR3 DNA is TGTGCCAGCAGCTTATCCGCGGGGGCGAGGACCGGGGAGCTGTTTTTT.

The V gene is TRBV10-3, the J gene TRBJ2-7; 13 bases agree with TRBD2. CDR3 length: 13 amino acids. Germline loops: CDR1 ENHRY, CDR2 SYGVKD. V gave up 11 bases and J gave up 3 bases; unmatched junction bases: 4. CDR3 sequence: CAVGLAGDYEQYF. The CDR3 DNA reads TGTGCCGTTGGACTAGCGGGGGACTACGAGCAGTACTTC.

J is TRBJ2-5 and V is TRBV7-9; a possible D gene is TRBD2 (5 bases). From germline, CDR1 is SEHNR and CDR2 FQNEAQ (reference sequence). The V and J ends lost 6 bases and 4 bases respectively, with 15 bases between them. This CDR3 is built from 14 residues. This CDR3 is CASRSGIELETQYF. Here the CDR3 DNA reads TGTGCCAGCAGGTCCGGGATTGAGTTAGAGACCCAGTACTTC.

The rearrangement uses TRBV7-9 and TRBJ2-1, with 8 bases lining up with TRBD1. The CDR3 consists of 14 residues. V lost 5 bases, J lost 8 bases, and 8 bases stayed unmatched. CDR1 is SEHNR and CDR2 is FQNEAQ in the germline V gene (reference sequence). CDR3 sequence reads: CASSRGQGSYEQFF. The CDR3 nucleotides read TGTGCCAGCAGCCGAGGACAGGGCTCCTATGAGCAGTTCTTC.

This clone appeared once. V and J are TRBV5-1 and TRBJ1-6; TRBD1 matches 9 bases. The germline gives CDR1 SGHRS, CDR2 YFSETQ. CDR3 size: 15 residues. V lost 4 bases, J lost 9 bases, and 8 bases stayed unmatched. The CDR3 region is CASSTDRGKSSPLHF. The CDR3 DNA is TGCGCCAGCAGCACCGACAGGGGGAAAAGTTCACCCCTCCACTTT.

The chain recombines TRBV9 with TRBJ2-5; 14 nucleotides line up with TRBD2. This CDR3 has 17 residues. Germline CDR1 and CDR2: SGDLS and YYNGEE. V shed 4 bases, J shed 3 bases, and the junction held 8 bases outside the gene matches. CDR3 nucleotide sequence: TGTGCCAGCAGCCCCGGGACTAGCGGGGGCCAAAAAGAGACCCAGTACTTC. Protein product: CASSPGTSGGQKETQYF. Based on the CDR3 plus reference TRBV9 and TRBJ2-5, the full variable domain is DSGVTQTPKHLITATGQRVTLRCSPRSGDLSVYWYQQSLDQGLQFLIQYYNGEERAKGNILERFSAQQFPDLHSELNLSSLELGDSALYFCASSPGTSGGQKETQYFGPGTRLLVL.